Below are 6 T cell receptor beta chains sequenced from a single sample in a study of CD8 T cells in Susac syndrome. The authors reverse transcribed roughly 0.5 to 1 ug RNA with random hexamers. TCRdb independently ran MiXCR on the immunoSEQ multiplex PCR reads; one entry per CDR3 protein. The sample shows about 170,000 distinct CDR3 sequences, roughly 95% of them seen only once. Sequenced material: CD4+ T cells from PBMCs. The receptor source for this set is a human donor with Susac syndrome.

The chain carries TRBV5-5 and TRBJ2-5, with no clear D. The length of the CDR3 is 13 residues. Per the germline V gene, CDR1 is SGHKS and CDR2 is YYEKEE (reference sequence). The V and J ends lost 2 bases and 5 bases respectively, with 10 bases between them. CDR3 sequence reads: CASSFSYWETQYF. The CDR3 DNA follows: TGTGCCAGCAGCTTTTCGTATTGGGAGACCCAGTACTTC.

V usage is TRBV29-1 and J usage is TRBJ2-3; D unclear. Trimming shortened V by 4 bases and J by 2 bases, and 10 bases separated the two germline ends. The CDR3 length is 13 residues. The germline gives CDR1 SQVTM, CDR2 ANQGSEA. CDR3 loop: CSVAEINTDTQYF. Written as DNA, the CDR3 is TGCAGCGTTGCGGAGATTAACACAGATACGCAGTATTTT.

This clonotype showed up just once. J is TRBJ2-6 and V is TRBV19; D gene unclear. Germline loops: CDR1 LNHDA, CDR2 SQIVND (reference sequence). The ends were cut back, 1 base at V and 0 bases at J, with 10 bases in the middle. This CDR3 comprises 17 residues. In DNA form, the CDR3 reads TGTGCCAGTAGTATAGGTGAACGGCTCTCTGGGGCCAACGTCCTGACTTTC. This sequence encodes CASSIGERLSGANVLTF. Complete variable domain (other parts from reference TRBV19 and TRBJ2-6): DGGITQSPKYLFRKEGQNVTLSCEQNLNHDAMYWYRQDPGQGLRLIYYSQIVNDFQKGDIAEGYSVSREKKESFPLTVTSAQKNPTAFYLCASSIGERLSGANVLTFGAGSRLTVL.

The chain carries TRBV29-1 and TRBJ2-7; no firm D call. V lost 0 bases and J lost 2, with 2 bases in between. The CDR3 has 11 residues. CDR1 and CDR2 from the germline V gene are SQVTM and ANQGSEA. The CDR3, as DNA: TGCAGCGTTGAAGAAACCTACGAGCAGTACTTC. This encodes CSVEETYEQYF.

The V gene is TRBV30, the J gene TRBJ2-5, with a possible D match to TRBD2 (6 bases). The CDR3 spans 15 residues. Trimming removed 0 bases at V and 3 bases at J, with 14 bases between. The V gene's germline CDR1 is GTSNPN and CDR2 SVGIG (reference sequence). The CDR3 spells CAWSVQAGPEETQYF. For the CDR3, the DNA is TGTGCCTGGAGTGTACAAGCGGGCCCCGAAGAGACCCAGTACTTC.

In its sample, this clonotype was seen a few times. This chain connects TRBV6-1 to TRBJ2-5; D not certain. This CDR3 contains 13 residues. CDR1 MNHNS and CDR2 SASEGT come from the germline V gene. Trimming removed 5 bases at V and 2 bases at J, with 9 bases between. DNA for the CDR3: TGTGCCAGCAGTTTCGATTCTCAAGAGACCCAGTACTTC. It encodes CASSFDSQETQYF.